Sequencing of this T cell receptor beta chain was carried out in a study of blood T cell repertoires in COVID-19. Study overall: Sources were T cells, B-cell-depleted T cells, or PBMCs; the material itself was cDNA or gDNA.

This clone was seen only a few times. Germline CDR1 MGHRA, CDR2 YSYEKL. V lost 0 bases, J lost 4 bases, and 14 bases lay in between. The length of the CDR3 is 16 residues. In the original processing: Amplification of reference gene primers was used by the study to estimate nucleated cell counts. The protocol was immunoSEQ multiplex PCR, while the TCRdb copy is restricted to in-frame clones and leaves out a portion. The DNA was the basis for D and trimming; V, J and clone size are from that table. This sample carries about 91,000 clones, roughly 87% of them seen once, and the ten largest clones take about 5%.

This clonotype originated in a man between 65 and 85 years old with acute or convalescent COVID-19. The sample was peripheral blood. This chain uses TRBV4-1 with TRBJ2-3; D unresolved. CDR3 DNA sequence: TGCGCCAGCAGCCAAGATTACCCTAGTGAGGCAGATACGCAGTATTTT. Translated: CASSQDYPSEADTQYF.